This TCR beta chain was found in a study of cytomegalovirus exposure and HLA in healthy donors. General observations from the study: Whilst most TCR sequences proved rare, a subset of public TCRs occurred across many donors. An analysis was carried out later, and it reportedly showed fewer N-insertions in an Asian-associated ancestry cluster than the approximately 670-donor mean.

The PCR ran on 60 Vbeta and 13 Jbeta primers. TCRdb's copy holds only in-frame clones and misses some; the assay was immunoSEQ multiplex PCR. The sample includes some 130,000 clones, about 86% seen only once; the top ten take 4% to 6.5%. Comments on this clone: Its antigen is as yet unknown.

CDR3 length: 16 amino acids. Trimming shortened V by 3 bases and J by 3 bases, and 18 bases separated the two germline ends. Germline V gives CDR1 SGHNT, CDR2 YYREEE (reference sequence). The sequenced sample consisted of PBMCs. The TCR comes from a woman between 25 and 40 years old in good health and CMV-seronegative. The rearrangement uses TRBV5-4 and TRBJ1-1, with a weak D call TRBD1 (6 bases). The CDR3 sequence is CASSSGGAGGDTEAFF. The CDR3 DNA follows: TGTGCCAGCAGCTCGGGGGGGGCCGGGGGGGACACTGAAGCTTTCTTT.